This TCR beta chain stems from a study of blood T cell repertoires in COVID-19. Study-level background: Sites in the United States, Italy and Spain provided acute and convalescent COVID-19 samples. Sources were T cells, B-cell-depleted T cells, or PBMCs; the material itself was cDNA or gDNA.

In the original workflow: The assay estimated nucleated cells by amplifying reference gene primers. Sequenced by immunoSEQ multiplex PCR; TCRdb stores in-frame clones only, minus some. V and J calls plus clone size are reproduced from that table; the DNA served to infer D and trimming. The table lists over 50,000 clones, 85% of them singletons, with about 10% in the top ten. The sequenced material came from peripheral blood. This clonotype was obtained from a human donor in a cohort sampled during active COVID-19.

The CDR3 DNA reads as TGTGCCAGCAGTTTTGGGACAGCGAACACTGAAGCTTTCTTT. Its protein is CASSFGTANTEAFF. The rearrangement uses TRBV27 and TRBJ1-1, with 7 bases matching TRBD1. The germline CDR1 and CDR2 sequences are MNHEY and SMNVEV (reference sequence). This CDR3 region has 14 residues. J was trimmed by 1 base and V by 3 bases; bases with no gene match: 2.